This T cell receptor beta chain came from a study of T cells in Graves' hyperthyroidism and ophthalmopathy. Study-level points and caveats: Also found in blood were most expanded thyroid clonotypes above 0.001.

Germline-derived CDR1 and CDR2 are SGHDN and FVKESK. With V trimmed by 8 bases and J by 6 bases, 2 bases remained unmatched. The CDR3 is 13 residues long. Patients aged 18 to 65 had newly diagnosed hyperthyroidism that had lasted under 2 months. RNA transcripts were the template for amplifying TCR beta CDR3 regions. A set of HTBI primers served as the primers for a first-round RT-PCR of the TCR CDR3. MiXCR, run by TCRdb on the multiplex PCR reads, gives a single entry per CDR3 protein. The sample has roughly 300,000 distinct CDR3 sequences, under 25% seen once. In regard to this clonotype: The antigen is unknown.

The origin of this receptor is a woman aged 45-65 years with Graves' hyperthyroidism. Sequencing was done on a sample of blood. This chain joins TRBV14 and TRBJ2-1, with TRBD2 matching over 12 bases. Here the CDR3 reads CASRTSGVNEQFF. CDR3 bases: TGTGCCAGCCGGACTAGCGGGGTCAATGAGCAGTTCTTC.